The source of this TCR beta chain is a study of cytomegalovirus exposure and HLA in healthy donors. V lost 0 bases and J lost 6; bases outside the gene matches: 5. This CDR3 contains 15 residues. Germline CDR1 is SGHNT and CDR2 is YENEEA. In this sample, this clone turned up a few times. The PCR employed 60 Vbeta primers together with 13 Jbeta primers. Measured with immunoSEQ multiplex PCR; TCRdb has only the in-frame clones, and not every one. This sample carries roughly 130,000 clones, over 70% of them seen once, and the ten largest clones take roughly 2.7%. The chain recombines TRBV11-3 with TRBJ2-7, with 10 bases identical to TRBD1. This receptor was taken from a woman aged 60-70 years in good health and CMV-seropositive. The material sequenced was PBMCs. The CDR3 nucleotides are TGTGCCAGCAGCTTAGATGGCGGGACAGGGGTCGAGCAGTACTTC. Residues: CASSLDGGTGVEQYF. Based on the CDR3 plus reference TRBV11-3 and TRBJ2-7, the full variable domain is EAGVVQSPRYKIIEKKQPVAFWCNPISGHNTLYWYLQNLGQGPELLIRYENEEAVDDSQLPKDRFSAERLKGVDSTLKIQPAELGDSAVYLCASSLDGGTGVEQYFGPGTRLTVT.